The 18 T cell receptor beta chains below all came from one sample that was sequenced in a study of T cell clonality in common variable immunodeficiency. Some clones are missing from TCRdb's copy, which holds only in-frame ones; the method was immunoSEQ multiplex PCR. The repertoire has under 45,000 clones, none seen only once; the ten largest take around a tenth. Material for sequencing was peripheral blood mononuclear cells. These receptors were taken from a person aged 18 to 75 in good health.

As for this clone: The read ends 3 residues shy of where the CDR3 ends; the end is completed using the germline J gene. The chain uses TRBV7-2 and TRBJ1-5; the D is unclear. The germline V and J ends were trimmed by 5 bases and 6 bases, with 17 bases remaining between them. From germline, CDR1 is SGHTA and CDR2 FQGNSA. The CDR3 is made up of 15 amino acids. The covered CDR3 bases are TGTGCCAGCAGCCCTTTTCTTCGCGGGCCTCAGCCC. Encoded protein: CASSPFLRGPQP. The entire CDR3 sequence reads CASSPFLRGPQPQHF.

Comments on this clone: Read sequence stops 3 residues before the CDR3 end, and the germline J gene provides the missing end. This rearrangement joins TRBV7-9 to TRBJ2-4; D possibly corresponds to TRBD1 (5 bases). Germline V CDR1 and CDR2: SEHNR, FQNEAQ (reference sequence). The CDR3 is made up of 14 amino acids. The CDR3 loop reads CASSPDTEHYGQYF. CDR3 DNA (partial): TGTGCCAGCAGCCCGGACACCGAGCACTATGGT.

A remark on this clone: The read comes to an end 3 residues before the CDR3 does, leaving the germline J gene to fill in the end. The chain employs TRBV7-9 and TRBJ2-2, with D perhaps TRBD2 (6 bases). The CDR3 extends over 15 amino acids. Germline-derived CDR1 and CDR2 are SEHNR and FQNEAQ (reference sequence). CDR3 sequence: CASGGTETTNEKLFF. The covered CDR3 bases are TGTGCCAGCGGGGGGACCGAGACAACTAATGAAAAG.

This clone was observed many times. The CDR3 end lies 3 residues beyond the end of the read and is filled in from the germline J gene. The rearrangement links TRBV19 to TRBJ1-5; possibly TRBD1 for D (6 bases). V lost 3 bases to trimming and J lost 3 bases, with 12 bases between them. There are 15 residues in the CDR3. Germline assignment: CDR1 LNHDA and CDR2 SQIVND (reference sequence). The DNA read from the CDR3 is TGTGCCAGTAGTATGGTCCCAGGGGACAATCAGCCC. Translation: CASSMVPGDNQP. The full-length CDR3 reads as CASSMVPGDNQPQHF.

This clone was found many times. The CDR3 goes on 3 residues after the read ends, and that part is filled in from the germline J gene. This chain uses TRBV2 with TRBJ2-7; 16 nucleotides align to TRBD2. This CDR3 has 16 amino acids. The V segment lost 6 bases and the J segment 4 bases; nucleotides outside the gene matches: 6. Germline V gene data show CDR1 as SNHLY and CDR2 as FYNNEI. The CDR3 sequence is CASSAGLAGGSYEQYF. CDR3 DNA (partial): TGTGCCAGCAGCGCGGGACTAGCGGGAGGGAGTTACGAG.

By sample fraction, this clone is medium-sized (0.01 to 0.1%). Read data end 3 residues before the CDR3 end; the end is taken from the germline J gene. This rearrangement joins TRBV4-2 to TRBJ2-1; TRBD2 aligns across 11 bases. CDR1 and CDR2 (germline): LGHNA, YNFKEQ. V was pared by 4 bases and J by 0 bases, with 14 bases of the junction left unmatched. The CDR3 is 20 amino acids. CDR3 DNA, as far as it was read: TGTGCCAGCAGCCTACTGGCTCCGGGACTAGCGGTTTCCTCCTACAATGAG. Its protein product is CASSLLAPGLAVSSYNE. The CDR3 in full is CASSLLAPGLAVSSYNEQFF.

This clone showed up many times. The sequence runs out 3 residues before the end of the CDR3; the remainder is reconstructed from the germline J gene. The rearrangement uses TRBV13 and TRBJ2-7; tentative D call: TRBD2 (6 bases). This CDR3 spans 15 amino acids. Per the germline V gene, CDR1 is PRHDT and CDR2 is FYEKMQ (reference sequence). V shed 5 bases and J shed 2 bases, with 16 bases lying between them. The part of the CDR3 DNA that was read is TGTGCCAGCAGCGGGCAGGCGGGATCACCCTACGAG. Its protein is CASSGQAGSPYE. The entire CDR3 reads CASSGQAGSPYEQYF.

In the case of this clone: The sequence runs out 3 residues before the end of the CDR3; the remainder is reconstructed from the germline J gene. This chain links TRBV18 with TRBJ1-2; D gene uncertain. CDR3 size: 15 residues. Germline V gene lookup returns CDR1 KGHSH and CDR2 LQKENI. CDR3: CASSPPMAAYNDYTF. CDR3 DNA, as far as it was read: TGTGCCAGCTCACCACCGATGGCGGCCTACAATGAC.

Ten or more counts support this clone. The read stops 3 residues short of the end of the CDR3; the missing end is completed from the germline J gene. The gene calls are TRBV19 and TRBJ1-4; possibly TRBD1 for D (5 bases). This CDR3 has 14 amino acids. Trimming pared 5 bases from V and 8 bases from J, leaving 15 bases between. Germline V gene sequence: CDR1 LNHDA, CDR2 SQIVND (reference sequence). The CDR3 DNA, read in part, is TGTGCCAGTAGTCTTCCGGGACTACGGGAAAAA. Protein product: CASSLPGLREK. The CDR3 as a whole reads CASSLPGLREKLFF.

In its sample, this clone was seen many times. The read comes to an end 3 residues before the CDR3 does, leaving the germline J gene to fill in the end. The chain recombines TRBV5-6 with TRBJ2-2, with D possibly TRBD1 on 5 matching bases. The V end lost 0 bases, the J end lost 7 bases, and 13 bases lay between the germline ends. Germline lookup yields CDR1 SGHDT and CDR2 YYEEEE. The CDR3 sequence is 15 residues long. This CDR3 reads CASSLGGLEFGELFF. The DNA read from the CDR3 is TGTGCCAGCAGCTTGGGGGGCCTAGAATTCGGGGAG.

In its sample, this clone was seen many times. The CDR3 extends 3 residues past the end of the read, so its final part is completed from the germline J gene. V gene TRBV28 combines with J gene TRBJ2-7, with a possible D match to TRBD2 (6 bases). Looked up from germline, CDR1 is MDHEN and CDR2 is SYDVKM. Trimming left V 6 bases short and J 5 bases short, with 14 bases between. The CDR3 length is 13 residues. The CDR3 protein is CASRSSDRNEQYF. The part of the CDR3 DNA that was read is TGTGCCAGCAGGTCTAGCGATCGGAACGAG.

Ten or more counts support this clone. The read falls 3 residues short of the CDR3 end, and the missing part is taken from the germline J gene. The V and J genes are TRBV2 and TRBJ2-3; 7 nucleotides agree with TRBD1. V lost 5 bases and J lost 4; bases outside the gene matches: 9. CDR1 and CDR2 (germline): SNHLY, FYNNEI. The CDR3 spans 15 residues. CDR3 amino acids: CASSNNRGISDTQYF. The part of the CDR3 DNA that was read is TGTGCCAGCAGTAACAACAGGGGTATTTCAGATACG.

This clone was seen ten or more times. The CDR3 is cut off 3 residues early in the read; its end comes from the germline J gene. The chain recombines TRBV6-1 with TRBJ2-2, with D possibly TRBD1 on 6 matching bases. From germline, CDR1 is MNHNS and CDR2 SASEGT. The CDR3 covers 13 residues. The CDR3 DNA, read in part, is TGTGCCAGCAGTGAACGGGACATTGAAAAG. Translated, it gives CASSERDIEK. The CDR3 as a whole reads CASSERDIEKLFF.

The table lists this clone with many counts. The read halts 3 residues ahead of the CDR3 end, with the missing end drawn from the germline J gene. The rearrangement uses TRBV19 and TRBJ2-7; 7 nucleotides line up with TRBD2. From germline, CDR1 is LNHDA and CDR2 SQIVND (reference sequence). V gave up 6 bases and J gave up 4 bases; unmatched junction bases: 15. The CDR3 is 16 residues long. The CDR3 protein is CASRPKPAGEPYEQYF. Partial CDR3 DNA: TGTGCCAGTAGGCCCAAACCGGCGGGGGAACCGTACGAG.

CDR3 sequence: CASSVQGAIGSPLHF. Partial CDR3 DNA: TGTGCCAGCAGTGTTCAGGGGGCTATAGGATCACCC. J is TRBJ1-6 and V is TRBV6-1; the match to TRBD1 covers 8 bases. The CDR3 end lies 3 residues beyond the end of the read and is filled in from the germline J gene. This CDR3 spans 15 amino acids. Germline lookup yields CDR1 MNHNS and CDR2 SASEGT. V was pared by 4 bases and J by 10 bases, with 9 bases of the junction left unmatched.

This clone has ten or more counts. The observed sequence ends 3 residues before the CDR3 terminus, with the missing tail filled in from the germline J gene. The chain joins TRBV19 to TRBJ1-5; D perhaps matches TRBD1 (6 bases). The ends were cut back, 9 bases at V and 5 bases at J, with 29 bases in the middle. The CDR3 spans 18 residues. The germline gives CDR1 LNHDA, CDR2 SQIVND (reference sequence). The part of the CDR3 DNA that was read is TGTGCCAGCCTTTCAAAGGACAGTCTCCTCCACGGCGATCAGCCC. It is translated as CASLSKDSLLHGDQP. The full CDR3 protein is CASLSKDSLLHGDQPQHF.

Turning to this clone: The missing CDR3 end, 3 residues past where the read stops, is filled in from the germline J gene. V is TRBV30 and J is TRBJ1-2; a weak D match, TRBD1 (6 bases). The length of the CDR3 is 12 residues. The germline V gene has CDR1 GTSNPN and CDR2 SVGIG (reference sequence). The covered CDR3 bases are TGTGCCTGGACCCCGGCGGGGGCCGAC. Its protein is CAWTPAGAD. The full CDR3 sequence reads CAWTPAGADYTF.

Many counts were recorded for this clone. The CDR3 is cut off 3 residues early in the read; its end comes from the germline J gene. The rearrangement uses TRBV30 and TRBJ1-1, with D perhaps TRBD1 (6 bases). V was trimmed by 8 bases and J by 1 base, leaving 17 bases between them. Germline CDR1 and CDR2: GTSNPN and SVGIG (reference sequence). The CDR3 has 14 residues. The chain's CDR3 is CAREMDSWNTEAFF. The CDR3 bases that were read are TGTGCCCGGGAGATGGACAGCTGGAACACTGAA.